This T cell receptor (beta chain) is from a study of T cell clonotyping in hematopoietic cell transplantation (dated by TCRdb to 2020 to 2022). With respect to the entire study: A total of under 150 blood samples were gathered in the study from 35 consecutive transplant recipients along with their related donors. Recruitment of patients was conducted between September 2015 and 2017, and follow-up was continued until late 2020 or death. Overall results and qualifications from the work: A decrease in recipient TCR diversity was observed after transplant, and a progressive increase in pathologically expanded clonotypes was seen from day 30 to day 180. Broader TCR repertoire diversity after transplant was predicted by Inverse Simpson Index values from donors and from recipients before transplant. Only a small fraction of recipient repertoires overlapped donor repertoires, with over 95% appearing de novo at the given depth. The sample size was limited and the cells went unsorted, which meant the CD4 and CD8 repertoire contributions could not be told apart.

The CDR3, from cysteine to phenylalanine, totals 18 residues. Of the read, only the CDR3 DNA is kept; its 54 bases are in frame from base 1. Trimming costs V 4 bases and J 4 bases, and their ends lie 25 bases apart. The CDR1 and CDR2 encoded by the germline V gene (reference sequence) are LNHDA and SQIVND. TCR beta CDR3 regions were amplified from genomic DNA with the immunoSEQ assay, a bias-controlled multiplex PCR using V- and J-specific primers. In a second PCR step, a proprietary barcode and Illumina adapter sequences were attached to the CDR3 amplicons. An Illumina MiSeq instrument was used to sequence the CDR3 libraries. As for the authors' bioinformatics: Export and quality control were done with immunoSEQ Analyzer 3.0, while downstream analyses used R Bioconductor and Immunarch. Repertoire metrics were calculated using only productive rearrangements within the normalized downsampled data set. Clonotypes larger than 5 templates in the normalized cohort were defined as pathologically expanded. The Inverse Simpson Index served as the measure of repertoire diversity. CMV-specificity analyses were carried out on the non-normalized data set to capture all clonotypes. TCRdb took over this immuneACCESS table, retaining in-frame rearrangements with V and J assigned. Such tables are incomplete; in checked studies, under half of the missing clones stem from an unresolved V gene, and the remainder is unexplained. The V and J calls and clone size were taken over from that table, and D and trimming were inferred from the DNA. Here the sample has several thousand clones; about four fifths occur a single time. The ten largest clones capture over 4% of the sample.

Points on this clone: Its specific antigen is unknown. The input lacks base qualities; no much larger clone sits a single base away.

This sample's time point label indicates: 180 days after allo-HCT. Blood from recipients was drawn about 28 days before transplant and again at days 30, 100 and 180 after transplant. Using Nuclei Lysis Solution, genomic DNA was extracted from unfractionated peripheral blood mononuclear cells that were either fresh or cryopreserved. The sequence joins TRBV19 to TRBJ1-2; a weak D assignment points to TRBD1 (5 bases agree). This TCR derives from a female patient aged 50 to 60 who had an allogeneic stem cell transplant from an unrelated donor, so the T cells may come from the graft donor. Some clones in this sample may be carry-over from other donors' samples. Source: peripheral blood mononuclear cells, taken 180 days after allogeneic stem cell transplant. The DNA is TGTGCCAGTAGTACCCCCCGGCAGGGATCAGCCTGGGGCTATGGCTACACCTTC. Its protein product is CASSTPRQGSAWGYGYTF.